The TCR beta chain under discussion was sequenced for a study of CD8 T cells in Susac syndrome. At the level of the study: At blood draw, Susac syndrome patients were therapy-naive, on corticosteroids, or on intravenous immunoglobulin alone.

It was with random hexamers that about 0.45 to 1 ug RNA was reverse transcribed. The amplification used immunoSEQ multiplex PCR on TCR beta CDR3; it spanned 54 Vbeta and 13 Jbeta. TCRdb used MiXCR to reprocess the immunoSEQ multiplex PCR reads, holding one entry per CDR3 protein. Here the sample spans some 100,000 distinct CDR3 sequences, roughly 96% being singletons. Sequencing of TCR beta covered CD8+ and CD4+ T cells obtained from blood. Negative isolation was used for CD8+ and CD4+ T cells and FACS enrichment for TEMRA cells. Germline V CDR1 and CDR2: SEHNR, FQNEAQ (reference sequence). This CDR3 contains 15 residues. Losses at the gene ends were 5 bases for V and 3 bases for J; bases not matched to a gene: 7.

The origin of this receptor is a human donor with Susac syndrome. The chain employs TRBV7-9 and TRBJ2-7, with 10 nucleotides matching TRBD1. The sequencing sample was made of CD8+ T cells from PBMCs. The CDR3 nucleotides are TGTGCCAGCAGCAGACCGGGACAGGGGCGCTACGAGCAGTACTTC. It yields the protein CASSRPGQGRYEQYF.